These 10 T cell receptor beta chains originate from one sample sequenced in a study of blood T cell repertoires in COVID-19. The data were produced by immunoSEQ multiplex PCR, yet TCRdb's version contains in-frame clones alone and is incomplete. The sample lists approximately 190,000 clones, about four fifths occurring once. The sequencing sample was made of peripheral blood. The source is a woman in her 70s with active or convalescent COVID-19.

V usage is TRBV29-1 and J usage is TRBJ1-1; D is ambiguous. Trimming pared 4 bases from V and 1 base from J, leaving 7 bases between. The CDR3 sequence is 12 residues long. In germline, CDR1 is SQVTM, CDR2 ANQGSEA. This CDR3 is CSVGGRNTEAFF. CDR3 nucleotides: TGCAGCGTTGGAGGGAGGAACACTGAAGCTTTCTTT.

This chain uses TRBV6-5 with TRBJ2-3; perhaps TRBD2 as D (6 bases). CDR3 length equals 13 residues. Germline V CDR1 and CDR2: MNHEY, SVGAGI. Trimming removed 6 bases from V and 1 base from J, with 8 bases in between. The CDR3 DNA sequence: TGTGCCAGCAGCCCGGGGGGCACAGATACGCAGTATTTT. Its translation is CASSPGGTDTQYF.

The chain carries TRBV6-5 and TRBJ2-7, with D possibly TRBD1 on 5 matching bases. V lost 7 bases and J 3 bases, leaving 16 bases between the germline ends. From germline, CDR1 is MNHEY and CDR2 SVGAGI. This CDR3 comprises 14 residues. The CDR3 protein is CASTAGPTRYEQYF. DNA of the CDR3: TGTGCCAGCACCGCAGGGCCGACACGCTACGAGCAGTACTTC.

The chain links TRBV18 to TRBJ2-1; D is perhaps TRBD2 (6 bases). CDR3 length equals 15 residues. The V gene lost 6 bases and the J gene lost 9 bases, with 21 bases spanning the gap. CDR1 and CDR2 (germline): KGHSH, LQKENI. CDR3 residues: CASSSGGDWRAEQFF. As DNA, the CDR3 is TGTGCCAGCTCGTCAGGAGGGGACTGGAGAGCTGAGCAGTTCTTC.

The genes are TRBV2 and TRBJ2-5; the D gene is possibly TRBD1 (6 bases). The length of the CDR3 is 14 residues. Trimming removed 6 bases from V and 3 bases from J, with 14 bases in between. Germline-derived CDR1 and CDR2 are SNHLY and FYNNEI. The CDR3 protein is CASSQRKGEETQYF. The CDR3 DNA reads as TGTGCCAGCAGCCAGCGAAAGGGGGAAGAGACCCAGTACTTC.

This clone was counted a few times. This rearrangement joins TRBV19 to TRBJ2-7; 8 nucleotides align to TRBD1. CDR1 is LNHDA and CDR2 is SQIVND in the germline V gene (reference sequence). J was trimmed by 0 bases and V by 6 bases; bases with no gene match: 4. This CDR3 is 14 amino acids long. The CDR3 DNA reads as TGTGCCAGTAGGCGGACAGGGAGCTCCTACGAGCAGTACTTC. Translated, it gives CASRRTGSSYEQYF.

The chain couples TRBV28 to TRBJ1-1, with 9 bases that match TRBD1. The V and J ends lost 5 bases and 8 bases, in that order; junction bases with no gene match: 9. CDR1 MDHEN and CDR2 SYDVKM come from the germline V gene. The CDR3 contains 14 residues. The CDR3 DNA is TGTGCCAGCAGTCCGTGGGGACAGGGACGGGAAGCTTTCTTT. It yields the protein CASSPWGQGREAFF.

The J gene is TRBJ1-4, the V gene TRBV7-2; no firm D call. V was clipped by 0 bases and J by 6 bases, with 14 bases between them. This CDR3 comprises 16 residues. The germline V gene has CDR1 SGHTA and CDR2 FQGNSA. This chain's CDR3 is CASSLAQPGGDEKLFF. In DNA form, the CDR3 reads TGTGCCAGCAGCTTAGCCCAACCCGGCGGCGATGAAAAACTGTTTTTT. Using reference TRBV7-2 and TRBJ1-4 for the parts outside the CDR3, the full variable domain is GAGVSQSPSNKVTEKGKDVELRCDPISGHTALYWYRQSLGQGLEFLIYFQGNSAPDKSGLPSDRFSAERTGGSVSTLTIQRTQQEDSAVYLCASSLAQPGGDEKLFFGSGTQLSVL.

The CDR3 loop reads CASSLDRGANYGYTF. CDR3 bases: TGTGCCAGCAGCTTGGATCGGGGGGCCAACTATGGCTACACCTTC. This rearrangement joins TRBV5-6 to TRBJ1-2, with D maybe TRBD1 (6 bases). The CDR3 runs to 15 residues. V was pared by 0 bases and J by 2 bases, with 11 bases between. The V gene's germline CDR1 is SGHDT and CDR2 YYEEEE.

This clone was seen a single time. The rearrangement joins TRBV19 to TRBJ2-1, with D hard to call. CDR1 is LNHDA and CDR2 is SQIVND in the germline V gene (reference sequence). The V end was cut by 3 bases, the J end by 6 bases, with 12 bases between. This CDR3 region has 14 residues. The CDR3 here is CASSILPLGNEQFF. The CDR3 nucleotides read TGTGCCAGTAGTATTCTCCCGCTCGGCAATGAGCAGTTCTTC.